One sample yielded the 25 T cell receptor beta chains listed below, sequenced in a study of post-analysis software for immune sequencing data. Researchers reported that TCR beta cDNA libraries carried unique molecular identifiers. One entry per CDR3 protein results from TCRdb running MiXCR on the PCR reads. The sample consists of around 150,000 distinct CDR3 sequences, about 36% of them appearing once. The source was blood, collected after autologous hematopoietic stem cell transplantation. The source is a girl between 5 and 17 years old with multiple sclerosis.

CDR3 nucleotide sequence: TGTGCCAGCAGCCAAGGTCAATTGGGGACAGGGGGCTCCGGGGAGCTGTTTTTT. Translated, it gives CASSQGQLGTGGSGELFF. The chain has TRBV4-2 and TRBJ2-2; 12 nucleotides match TRBD1. Germline CDR1 reads LGHNA; CDR2 reads YNFKEQ. V was clipped by 1 base and J by 6 bases; unmatched bases: 9. CDR3 length: 18 amino acids.

This clonotype has only a few counts. One end of the junction varies from germline; a read error may be responsible. This rearrangement joins TRBV4-1 to TRBJ2-7; 7 positions agree with TRBD1. The V gene's germline CDR1 is MGHRA and CDR2 YSYEKL. The CDR3 sequence is 13 residues long. The CDR3 here is CASSQGQSYERYF. CDR3 DNA sequence: TGCGCCAGCAGCCAGGGACAGTCCTACGAGCGGTACTTC.

The chain has TRBV15 and TRBJ2-7; 8 bases map to TRBD1. From germline, CDR1 is LNHNV and CDR2 YYDKDF (reference sequence). The CDR3 has 15 amino acids. V lost 1 base to trimming and J lost 7 bases; unmatched junction nucleotides: 9. The CDR3: CATSRGDRPNREQYF. The CDR3 nucleotides read TGTGCCACCAGCAGAGGGGACAGGCCTAATCGGGAGCAGTACTTC.

This clonotype was seen ten or more times. A much larger clone differs by one base, so this may be a read error. The chain carries TRBV7-9 and TRBJ2-2; 8 bases map to TRBD2. The V gene's germline CDR1 is SEHNR and CDR2 FQNEAQ (reference sequence). The CDR3 has 19 residues. The CDR3 DNA reads as TGTGCCAGCAGCTTTCTTGGGGAGCGGGAGATGCGACACACCGGGGAGCGGTTTTTT. Its translation is CASSFLGEREMRHTGERFF.

This chain links TRBV20-1 with TRBJ2-1, with 8 bases identical to TRBD2. This CDR3 spans 16 amino acids. Germline-derived CDR1 and CDR2 are DFQATT and SNEGSKA (reference sequence). The ends lost 0 bases at V and 9 bases at J; junction bases unmatched: 13. The CDR3 coding sequence is TGCAGTGCTAGAGACCTACTAGCGGTCCTTCTTGGTGAGCAGTTCTTC. It yields the protein CSARDLLAVLLGEQFF.

V and J are TRBV29-1 and TRBJ2-3; D is unclear. Germline V gene data show CDR1 as SQVTM and CDR2 as ANQGSEA. The CDR3 loop spans 14 amino acids. The germline V and J ends were trimmed by 2 bases and 4 bases, with 13 bases remaining between them. The CDR3 sequence is CSVESGIPPDTQYF. The CDR3 nucleotides are TGCAGCGTTGAATCTGGGATCCCTCCAGATACGCAGTATTTT.

The table lists this clonotype with a few counts. The V and J genes are TRBV5-1 and TRBJ2-3, with 7 bases aligning to TRBD2. The trim removed 3 bases at V and 0 bases at J, leaving 10 bases unmatched. In germline, CDR1 is SGHRS, CDR2 YFSETQ. The CDR3 runs to 17 residues. Written as DNA, the CDR3 is TGCGCCAGCAGCTGGAGAGGGAGGGGAGACAGCACAGATACGCAGTATTTT. Its protein is CASSWRGRGDSTDTQYF.

This clonotype was counted a few times. The V call is TRBV9, the J call TRBJ1-4; maybe TRBD1 (5 bases). V was cut by 2 bases and J by 0 bases, with 11 bases left in between. The V gene's germline CDR1 is SGDLS and CDR2 YYNGEE. The CDR3 is 16 residues long. CDR3 amino acids: CASSVGALTTNEKLFF. Written as DNA, the CDR3 is TGTGCCAGCAGCGTTGGGGCTCTCACAACTAATGAAAAACTGTTTTTT.

This clonotype was seen only a few times. The CDR3 DNA is TGCAGTGCTAGTTATCTGTGGGACAATGAGCAGTTCTTC. Translating it yields CSASYLWDNEQFF. The rearrangement joins TRBV20-1 to TRBJ2-1, with unresolved D. The length of the CDR3 is 13 residues. CDR1 and CDR2 (germline): DFQATT, SNEGSKA (reference sequence). V lost 3 bases, J lost 5 bases, and 11 bases lay in between.

The chain joins TRBV20-1 to TRBJ1-5; no definite D call. Germline CDR1 is DFQATT and CDR2 is SNEGSKA (reference sequence). V was clipped by 1 base and J by 4 bases, with 17 bases between them. The CDR3 spans 16 residues. CDR3 sequence (DNA): TGCAGTGCTAGAGGCCCCCGAGGCGGCGAAAATCAGCCCCAGCATTTT. Its translation: CSARGPRGGENQPQHF.

The gene calls are TRBV12-3 or TRBV12-4 and TRBJ2-5, with 7 bases aligning to TRBD2. The CDR3 is made up of 16 amino acids. J gave up 0 bases and V 5 bases, and 9 bases lay outside the gene matches. The CDR3 loop is CASSLGEGQHQETQYF. As DNA, the CDR3 is TGTGCCAGCAGTCTCGGGGAGGGGCAGCACCAAGAGACCCAGTACTTC.

This clonotype showed up just a few times. The rearrangement uses TRBV20-1 and TRBJ1-2; D gene unclear. This CDR3 comprises 16 residues. The germline CDR1 and CDR2 sequences are DFQATT and SNEGSKA (reference sequence). The germline V and J ends were trimmed by 1 base and 7 bases, with 22 bases remaining between them. The CDR3 DNA follows: TGCAGTGCTAGAGTCGAGAGGTCCCTATACCGTCCTGGCTACACCTTC. It is translated as CSARVERSLYRPGYTF.

The CDR3 reads CSARIGSSYNSPLHF. In nucleotides, the CDR3 is TGCAGTGCTAGAATAGGGAGCTCCTATAATTCACCCCTCCACTTT. The rearrangement joins TRBV20-1 to TRBJ1-6; D not certain. From germline, CDR1 is DFQATT and CDR2 SNEGSKA (reference sequence). The CDR3 length is 15 residues. The V and J ends lost 2 bases and 0 bases respectively, with 8 bases between them.

This clonotype was counted ten times or more. The chain is built from TRBV20-1 and TRBJ2-7; 10 nucleotides agree with TRBD2. This CDR3 has 15 amino acids. The V and J ends lost 5 bases and 6 bases, in that order; junction bases with no gene match: 13. CDR1 is DFQATT, CDR2 SNEGSKA, per germline (reference sequence). CDR3 sequence: CSARASGREVGEQYF. The CDR3 DNA reads as TGCAGTGCTCGGGCCAGCGGGAGGGAGGTGGGCGAGCAGTACTTC.

This clonotype has a single count. The chain combines TRBV3-1 with TRBJ2-3; D is ambiguous. The germline gives CDR1 LGHDT, CDR2 YNNKEL (reference sequence). V was clipped by 4 bases and J by 14 bases, with 13 bases between them. This CDR3 region has 11 residues. The CDR3 sequence: CASSPGRPLYF. The CDR3 DNA is TGTGCCAGCAGCCCAGGTCGCCCTCTGTATTTT.

V usage is TRBV4-3 and J usage is TRBJ2-6; D unresolved. CDR3 length equals 16 residues. Trimming pared 4 bases from V and 2 bases from J, leaving 12 bases between. Germline CDR1 is LGHNA and CDR2 is YSLEER. CDR3 loop: CASSPSLVAGANVLTF. The CDR3 DNA reads TGCGCCAGCAGCCCAAGTCTGGTTGCTGGGGCCAACGTCCTGACTTTC.

The chain carries TRBV6-2 or TRBV6-3 and TRBJ2-6; no clear D. Germline assignment: CDR1 MNHEY and CDR2 SVGEGT. Trimming removed 6 bases from V and 0 bases from J, with 12 bases in between. This CDR3 is 16 amino acids long. The CDR3 protein is CASSPPRHSGANVLTF. The DNA for the CDR3 is TGTGCCAGCAGCCCGCCCCGTCACTCTGGGGCCAACGTCCTGACTTTC.

This clonotype came up a few times. The rearrangement links TRBV12-3 or TRBV12-4 to TRBJ2-6; D call uncertain. Trimming stripped 8 bases from V and 0 bases from J, with 11 bases between. The CDR3 runs 15 residues. CDR3 residues: CASSPQPSGANVLTF. CDR3 nucleotides: TGTGCCAGCTCACCTCAACCCTCTGGGGCCAACGTCCTGACTTTC.

The genes are TRBV3-1 and TRBJ1-2, with TRBD1 matching over 8 bases. The CDR3 runs 14 residues. The V segment lost 4 bases and the J segment 3 bases; nucleotides outside the gene matches: 4. Germline V CDR1 and CDR2: LGHDT, YNNKEL (reference sequence). The DNA for the CDR3 is TGTGCCAGCAGCCCCCCGGACAGGGACTATGGCTACACCTTC. As protein: CASSPPDRDYGYTF.

This sequence joins TRBV20-1 and TRBJ2-2, with D tentatively TRBD2 (5 bases). The CDR3 has 15 residues. Trimming cost V 1 base and J 0 bases, with 9 bases left between them. Germline assignment: CDR1 DFQATT and CDR2 SNEGSKA (reference sequence). As DNA, the CDR3 is TGCAGTGCTAGAGGAGGTAGCGCGAACACCGGGGAGCTGTTTTTT. Translated: CSARGGSANTGELFF.

This clonotype has just a few counts. The junction does not match germline at one end; this may be a read error. J is TRBJ2-5 and V is TRBV7-7; D is unresolved. This CDR3 comprises 13 residues. Germline V gene lookup returns CDR1 SSHAT and CDR2 FNYEAQ (reference sequence). The CDR3 DNA reads TGTGCTAGCAGCTTAGATAGGGTGGAGACCCAGTACTTC. The encoded protein is CASSLDRVETQYF.

This chain joins TRBV12-3 or TRBV12-4 and TRBJ1-6, with D tentatively TRBD1 (6 bases). V lost 5 bases and J 9 bases, leaving 17 bases between the germline ends. CDR3 size: 15 residues. CDR3 sequence reads: CASSQTGSPGSPLHF. The CDR3 nucleotides are TGTGCCAGCAGTCAAACAGGGTCCCCGGGTTCACCCCTCCACTTT.

This chain links TRBV27 with TRBJ2-7; unclear D gene. CDR1 is MNHEY, CDR2 SMNVEV, per germline (reference sequence). Trimming shortened V by 6 bases and J by 3 bases, and 9 bases separated the two germline ends. CDR3 length equals 12 residues. CDR3: CASRSLLYEQYF. Written as DNA, the CDR3 is TGTGCCAGCAGGAGCCTACTCTACGAGCAGTACTTC.

This clonotype was recorded once. The chain recombines TRBV27 with TRBJ2-1; either TRBD1 or TRBD2 may supply D (6 bases each). Germline V gene sequence: CDR1 MNHEY, CDR2 SMNVEV (reference sequence). Trimming shortened V by 2 bases and J by 16 bases, and 21 bases separated the two germline ends. The CDR3 contains 14 residues. DNA of the CDR3: TGTGCCAGCAGTTTAGGAGGGGGGCCCACTGAAGCTTTCTTC. This translates into CASSLGGGPTEAFF.

J is TRBJ2-4 and V is TRBV4-2; either TRBD1 or TRBD2 may supply D (5 bases each). The germline V and J ends were trimmed by 2 bases and 15 bases, with 17 bases remaining between them. Germline lookup yields CDR1 LGHNA and CDR2 YNFKEQ. The CDR3 is made up of 13 amino acids. The CDR3 sequence is CASSQWDRRVRYF. The DNA of the CDR3 is TGTGCCAGCAGCCAATGGGACCGCCGTGTGCGGTACTTC.